The clone carrying this TCR beta chain was counted once. Antigen unknown. CDR3 length: 14 residues. Per germline, CDR1 KGHSH and CDR2 LQKENI. V dropped 3 bases and J dropped 6 bases, with 14 bases sitting between them. The method was immunoSEQ multiplex PCR; TCRdb's version includes in-frame clones alone and lacks a portion of them. In the table there are some 70,000 clones, about 86% of which are singletons. This sample was taken from a study of OX40 agonist ivuxolimab in advanced cancers. About the study: Patients were infused with ivuxolimab every 2 weeks at 0.01 to 10 mg/kg.

Study-level findings and limits: The specificity for antigen of the expanded peripheral T cells was not determined.

The genes are TRBV18 and TRBJ2-5; D is possibly TRBD1 or TRBD2 (5 bases each). This sequence was found in an adult with an advanced solid tumor such as melanoma, head and neck, liver or kidney cancer. This specimen consisted of CD4+ or CD8+ T cells sorted from blood, obtained in a trial of the OX40 agonist ivuxolimab. DNA of the CDR3: TGTGCCAGCTCACCCGAAGTCGAGGGGAAGACCCAGTACTTC. Translated: CASSPEVEGKTQYF.